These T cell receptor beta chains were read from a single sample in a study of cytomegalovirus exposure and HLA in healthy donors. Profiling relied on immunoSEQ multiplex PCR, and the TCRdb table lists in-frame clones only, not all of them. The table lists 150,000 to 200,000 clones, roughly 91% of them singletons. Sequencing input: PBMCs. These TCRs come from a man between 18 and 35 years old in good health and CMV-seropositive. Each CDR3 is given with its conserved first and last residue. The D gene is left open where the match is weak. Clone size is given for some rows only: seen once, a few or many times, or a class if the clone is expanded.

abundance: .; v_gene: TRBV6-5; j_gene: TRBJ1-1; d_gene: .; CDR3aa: CASTQGKNTEAFF; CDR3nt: TGTGCCAGCACCCAGGGAAAGAACACTGAAGCTTTCTTT
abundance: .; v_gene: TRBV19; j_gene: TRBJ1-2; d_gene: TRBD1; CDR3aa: CASSTPGTGGLGYTF; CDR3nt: TGTGCCAGTAGTACTCCCGGGACAGGGGGCCTCGGCTACACCTTC
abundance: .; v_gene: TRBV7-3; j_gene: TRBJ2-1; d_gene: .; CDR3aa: CASSSLGHEQFF; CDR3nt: TGTGCCAGCAGCTCACTCGGTCATGAGCAGTTCTTC
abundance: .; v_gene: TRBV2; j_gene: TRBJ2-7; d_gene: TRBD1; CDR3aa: CASTRTGDYEQYF; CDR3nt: TGTGCCAGCACTAGGACAGGGGACTACGAGCAGTACTTC
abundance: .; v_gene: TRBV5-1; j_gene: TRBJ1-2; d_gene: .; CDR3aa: CASSLEQGSYGYTF; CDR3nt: TGCGCCAGCAGCTTGGAGCAGGGATCCTATGGCTACACCTTC
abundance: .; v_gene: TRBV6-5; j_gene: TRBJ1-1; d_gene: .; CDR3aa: CASSLGRMGTEAFF; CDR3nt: TGTGCCAGCAGTCTGGGGAGGATGGGCACTGAAGCTTTCTTT
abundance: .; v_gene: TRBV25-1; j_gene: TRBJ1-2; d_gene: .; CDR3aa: CASSEIGSLSNYGYTF; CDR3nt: TGTGCCAGCAGTGAAATCGGGTCGCTCTCTAACTATGGCTACACCTTC
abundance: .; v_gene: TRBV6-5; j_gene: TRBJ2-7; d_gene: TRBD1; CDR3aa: CASSTKSGQPYEQYF; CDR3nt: TGTGCCAGCAGTACCAAATCGGGACAGCCCTACGAGCAGTACTTC
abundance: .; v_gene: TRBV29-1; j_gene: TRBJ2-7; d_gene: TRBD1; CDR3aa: CSVLTGMTYEQYF; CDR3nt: TGCAGCGTCCTGACAGGGATGACCTACGAGCAGTACTTC
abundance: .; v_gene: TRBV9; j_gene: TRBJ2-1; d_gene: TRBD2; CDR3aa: CASSARGVGPNEQFF; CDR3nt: TGTGCCAGCAGCGCCCGGGGGGTAGGGCCCAATGAGCAGTTCTTC
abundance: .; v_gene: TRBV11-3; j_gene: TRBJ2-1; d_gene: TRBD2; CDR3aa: CASSLVGGLSEQFF; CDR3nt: TGTGCCAGCAGCTTAGTGGGGGGGTTGAGTGAGCAGTTCTTC
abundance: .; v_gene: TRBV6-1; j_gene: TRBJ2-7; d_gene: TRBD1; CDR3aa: CASSLGQVSTEQYF; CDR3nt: TGTGCCAGCAGCTTGGGACAGGTCTCTACAGAGCAGTACTTC
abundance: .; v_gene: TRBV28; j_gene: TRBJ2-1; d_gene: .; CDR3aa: CASSLMGSSYNEQFF; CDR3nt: TGTGCCAGCAGTTTAATGGGGAGCTCCTACAATGAGCAGTTCTTC
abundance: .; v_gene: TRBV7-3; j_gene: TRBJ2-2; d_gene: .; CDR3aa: CASSTGTGELFF; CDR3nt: TGTGCCAGCAGTACGGGCACCGGGGAGCTGTTTTTT
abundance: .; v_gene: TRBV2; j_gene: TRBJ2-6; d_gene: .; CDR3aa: CASSSQGYPGANVLTF; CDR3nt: TGTGCCAGCAGTTCCCAGGGGTATCCTGGGGCCAACGTCCTGACTTTC
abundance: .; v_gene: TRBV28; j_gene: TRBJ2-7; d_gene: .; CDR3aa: CASSFRGLYEQYF; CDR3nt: TGTGCCAGCAGTTTCAGGGGCTTGTACGAGCAGTACTTC
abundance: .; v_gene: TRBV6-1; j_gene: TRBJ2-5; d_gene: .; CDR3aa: CASSESWQAAETQYF; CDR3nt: TGTGCCAGCAGTGAAAGTTGGCAGGCCGCGGAGACCCAGTACTTC
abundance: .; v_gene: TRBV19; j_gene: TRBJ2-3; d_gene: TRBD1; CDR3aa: CASRGDRGGTDTQYF; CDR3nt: TGTGCCAGTAGAGGGGACAGGGGCGGCACAGATACGCAGTATTTT
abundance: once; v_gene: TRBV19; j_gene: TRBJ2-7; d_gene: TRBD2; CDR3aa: CASSIGIGLAGDEQYF; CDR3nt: TGTGCCAGTAGTATCGGGATAGGACTAGCGGGAGACGAGCAGTACTTC
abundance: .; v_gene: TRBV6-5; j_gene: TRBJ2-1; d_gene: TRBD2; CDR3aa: CASSYRGDEQFF; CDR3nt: TGTGCCAGCAGTTACCGGGGGGATGAGCAGTTCTTC
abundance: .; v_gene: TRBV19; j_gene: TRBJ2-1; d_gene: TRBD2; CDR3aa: CASSPGGSGASYNEQFF; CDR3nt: TGTGCCAGTAGTCCCGGGGGTAGCGGGGCCTCCTACAATGAGCAGTTCTTC
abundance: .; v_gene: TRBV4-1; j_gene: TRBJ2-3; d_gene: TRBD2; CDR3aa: CASSPWTSGSADTQYF; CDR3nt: TGCGCCAGCAGCCCTTGGACTAGCGGGAGCGCAGATACGCAGTATTTT
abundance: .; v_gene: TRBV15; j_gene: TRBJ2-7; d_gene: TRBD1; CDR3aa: CATSSDRGTYEQYF; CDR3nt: TGTGCCACCAGCAGTGACAGGGGGACCTACGAGCAGTACTTC
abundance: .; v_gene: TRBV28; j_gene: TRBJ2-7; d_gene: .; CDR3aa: CASSYRVFPSYEQYF; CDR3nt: TGTGCCAGCAGCTACAGGGTATTTCCCTCCTACGAGCAGTACTTC
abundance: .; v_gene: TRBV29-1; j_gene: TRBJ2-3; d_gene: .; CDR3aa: CSVYRDSLHSTDTQYF; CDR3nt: TGCAGCGTTTACCGGGACTCCCTCCACAGCACAGATACGCAGTATTTT
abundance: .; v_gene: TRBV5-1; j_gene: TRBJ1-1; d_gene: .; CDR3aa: CASRQAPGGGTEAFF; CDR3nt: TGCGCCAGCAGGCAAGCCCCGGGAGGCGGCACTGAAGCTTTCTTT
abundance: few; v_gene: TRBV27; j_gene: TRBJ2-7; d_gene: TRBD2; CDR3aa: CASSSIPGGGRSDEQYF; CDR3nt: TGTGCCAGCAGTTCTATACCCGGGGGAGGGAGGTCAGACGAGCAGTACTTC
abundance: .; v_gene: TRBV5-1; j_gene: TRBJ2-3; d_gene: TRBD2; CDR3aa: CASSPWLAGVFIPDTQYF; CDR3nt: TGCGCCAGCAGCCCCTGGCTAGCGGGAGTTTTTATCCCAGATACGCAGTATTTT
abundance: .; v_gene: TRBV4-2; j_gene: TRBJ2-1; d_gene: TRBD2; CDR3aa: CASSQLRTSGELRDEQFF; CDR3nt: TGTGCCAGCAGCCAACTGAGGACTAGCGGGGAGCTAAGGGATGAGCAGTTCTTC
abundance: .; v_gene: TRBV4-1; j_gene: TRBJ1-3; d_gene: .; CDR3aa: CASSQEQGSGNTIYF; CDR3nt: TGCGCCAGCAGCCAAGAACAGGGCTCTGGAAACACCATATATTTT
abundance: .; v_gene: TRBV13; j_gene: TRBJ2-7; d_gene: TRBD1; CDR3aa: CASSPRTGTYEQYF; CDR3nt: TGTGCCAGCAGCCCCCGGACAGGGACCTACGAGCAGTACTTC
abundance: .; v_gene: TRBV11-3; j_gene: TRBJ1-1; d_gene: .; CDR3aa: CASSLDPLRKAFF; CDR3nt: TGTGCCAGCAGCTTAGATCCCCTCAGGAAAGCTTTCTTT
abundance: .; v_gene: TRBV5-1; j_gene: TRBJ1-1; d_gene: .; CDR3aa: CASSLGLLGGAEAFF; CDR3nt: TGCGCCAGCAGCCTGGGACTCCTAGGGGGGGCTGAAGCTTTCTTT
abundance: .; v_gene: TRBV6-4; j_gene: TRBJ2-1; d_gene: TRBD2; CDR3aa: CASSEAGGQYEQFF; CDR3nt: TGTGCCAGCAGTGAAGCGGGAGGGCAGTATGAGCAGTTCTTC
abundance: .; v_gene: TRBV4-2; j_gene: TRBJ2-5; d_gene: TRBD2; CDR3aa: CASSQDGPLAGGQETQYF; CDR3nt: TGTGCCAGCAGCCAAGACGGACCACTGGCCGGGGGGCAAGAGACCCAGTACTTC
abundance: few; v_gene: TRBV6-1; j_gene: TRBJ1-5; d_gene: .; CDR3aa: CASSAGVGNQPQHF; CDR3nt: TGTGCCAGCAGTGCGGGGGTTGGCAATCAGCCCCAGCATTTT
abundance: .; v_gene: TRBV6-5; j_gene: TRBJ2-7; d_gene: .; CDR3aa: CASSYQYEQYF; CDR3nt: TGTGCCAGCAGTTACCAGTACGAGCAGTACTTC
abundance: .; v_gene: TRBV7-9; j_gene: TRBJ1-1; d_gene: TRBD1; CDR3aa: CASSATGVNTEAFF; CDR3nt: TGTGCCAGCAGCGCGACAGGGGTGAACACTGAAGCTTTCTTT
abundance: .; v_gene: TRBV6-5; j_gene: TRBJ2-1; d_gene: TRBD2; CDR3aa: CASSIGLAGVGQFF; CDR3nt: TGTGCCAGCAGTATAGGACTAGCGGGAGTGGGGCAGTTCTTC
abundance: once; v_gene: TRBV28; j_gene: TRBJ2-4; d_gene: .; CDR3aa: CASSPGTLAKNIQYF; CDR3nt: TGTGCCAGCAGCCCCGGGACACTAGCCAAAAACATTCAGTACTTC
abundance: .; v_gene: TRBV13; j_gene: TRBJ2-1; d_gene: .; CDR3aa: CASSFRYNEQFF; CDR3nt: TGTGCCAGCAGCTTCCGGTACAATGAGCAGTTCTTC
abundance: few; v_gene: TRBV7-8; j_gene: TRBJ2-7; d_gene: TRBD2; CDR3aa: CASSPGLADYEQYF; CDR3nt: TGTGCCAGCAGCCCTGGACTAGCGGACTACGAGCAGTACTTC
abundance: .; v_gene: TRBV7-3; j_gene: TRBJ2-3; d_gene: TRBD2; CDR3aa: CASSLTSGRNTDTQYF; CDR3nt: TGTGCCAGCAGCTTAACTAGCGGGAGGAACACAGATACGCAGTATTTT
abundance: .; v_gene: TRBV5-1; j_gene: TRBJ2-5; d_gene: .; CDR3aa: CASSLGPTGAGKTQYF; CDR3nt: TGCGCCAGCAGCTTGGGGCCTACAGGGGCGGGGAAGACCCAGTACTTC
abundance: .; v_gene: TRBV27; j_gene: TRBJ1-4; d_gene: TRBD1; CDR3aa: CASSSGTGGALEKLFF; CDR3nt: TGTGCCAGCAGCAGCGGGACAGGGGGCGCTTTAGAAAAACTGTTTTTT
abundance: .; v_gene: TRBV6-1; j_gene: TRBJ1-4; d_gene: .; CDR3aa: CASSERDMGTKLFF; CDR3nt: TGTGCCAGCAGTGAGAGGGACATGGGAACAAAACTGTTTTTT
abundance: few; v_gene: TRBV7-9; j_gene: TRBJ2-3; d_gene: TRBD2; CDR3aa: CASSLGTAGTDTQYF; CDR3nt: TGTGCCAGCAGCTTAGGAACAGCGGGGACAGATACGCAGTATTTT
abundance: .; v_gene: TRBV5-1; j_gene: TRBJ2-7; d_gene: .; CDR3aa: CASSLGAEQYF; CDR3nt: TGCGCCAGCAGCTTGGGGGCGGAGCAGTACTTC
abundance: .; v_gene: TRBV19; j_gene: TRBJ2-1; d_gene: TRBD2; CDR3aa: CASSMYGEGYNEQFF; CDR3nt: TGTGCCAGTAGTATGTACGGGGAGGGCTACAATGAGCAGTTCTTC